These T cell receptor beta chains were read from a single sample in a study of cytomegalovirus exposure and HLA in healthy donors. Sequenced by immunoSEQ multiplex PCR; TCRdb stores in-frame clones only, minus some. The sample includes approximately 140,000 clones, 79% seen only once; the top ten take approximately 6.3%. Sequencing input: PBMCs. All receptors derive from a woman aged 40 to 49 in good health and CMV-seropositive. CDR3s include the opening cysteine and the closing phenylalanine or tryptophan. The order of the fields is D gene, J gene, V gene, CDR3 protein. The D gene is left open where the match is weak.

d_call: .
j_call: TRBJ1-2
v_call: TRBV6-1
cdr3_aa: CASVFQNYGYTF

d_call: TRBD1
j_call: TRBJ1-4
v_call: TRBV2
cdr3_aa: CASSPDRGLEKLFF

d_call: .
j_call: TRBJ2-7
v_call: TRBV30
cdr3_aa: CAWSVNSDYEQYF

d_call: TRBD2
j_call: TRBJ2-3
v_call: TRBV11-2
cdr3_aa: CASSLRLAGAASTDTQYF

d_call: .
j_call: TRBJ2-1
v_call: TRBV19
cdr3_aa: CASSMANEQFF

d_call: .
j_call: TRBJ2-2
v_call: TRBV18
cdr3_aa: CASSPRATNTGELFF

d_call: .
j_call: TRBJ2-2
v_call: TRBV6-6
cdr3_aa: CASSRLNTGELFF

d_call: .
j_call: TRBJ2-1
v_call: TRBV2
cdr3_aa: CASSVASDTYNEQFF

d_call: TRBD2
j_call: TRBJ2-3
v_call: TRBV9
cdr3_aa: CASTFKASGGDYF

d_call: .
j_call: TRBJ2-3
v_call: TRBV19
cdr3_aa: CASSSQGGTDTQYF

d_call: TRBD1
j_call: TRBJ1-1
v_call: TRBV12-5
cdr3_aa: CASGLALDRGIVNTEAFF

d_call: .
j_call: TRBJ1-2
v_call: TRBV10-2
cdr3_aa: CASSDVRLIYGYTF

d_call: .
j_call: TRBJ2-3
v_call: TRBV27
cdr3_aa: CASSSLVYTDTQYF

d_call: .
j_call: TRBJ1-1
v_call: TRBV6-1
cdr3_aa: CASSEPRSSRTEAFF

d_call: .
j_call: TRBJ1-1
v_call: TRBV29-1
cdr3_aa: CSGRAMSTEAFF

d_call: .
j_call: TRBJ1-5
v_call: TRBV30
cdr3_aa: CAWSGQSNQPQHF

d_call: TRBD2
j_call: TRBJ2-2
v_call: TRBV5-1
cdr3_aa: CASSQGLATGELFF